This T cell receptor (beta chain) was sequenced for a study of CD4 T cells in relation to SARS-CoV-2 and coronaviruses. CDR3 size: 15 residues. V lost 3 bases to trimming and J lost 2 bases; unmatched junction nucleotides: 6. CDR1 is SGHRS and CDR2 is YFSETQ in the germline V gene. This clone was counted once. Antigen: not known. Whole-study findings and limits: About 65% of donors had memory CD4+ clonotypes crossrecognizing SARS-CoV-2 and common cold coronavirus spike.

Using immunoSEQ multiplex PCR, the repertoire was profiled, and TCRdb retains in-frame clones only, with some absent. The sample consists of tens of thousands of clones, about 75% of them appearing once. CD4+ T cells from unexposed donors were obtained before the COVID-19 pandemic (2011-2018). Isolation of CD4+ T cells took place after less than twelve days in culture. Unexposed-donor CD4+ T cells were probed with SARS-CoV-2 S/N and four cold-coronavirus spikes, cells permitting. Half the medium was replaced with IL-2 medium on days 3 and 7. The chain is built from TRBV5-1 and TRBJ2-5, with 8 bases that match TRBD1. The sequenced sample was CD4+ T cells from PBMCs, cultured in vitro. The clonotype originates from a human donor in good health. This CDR3 reads CASSWGDRQQETQYF. The CDR3 DNA reads TGCGCCAGCAGCTGGGGGGACAGGCAACAAGAGACCCAGTACTTC.